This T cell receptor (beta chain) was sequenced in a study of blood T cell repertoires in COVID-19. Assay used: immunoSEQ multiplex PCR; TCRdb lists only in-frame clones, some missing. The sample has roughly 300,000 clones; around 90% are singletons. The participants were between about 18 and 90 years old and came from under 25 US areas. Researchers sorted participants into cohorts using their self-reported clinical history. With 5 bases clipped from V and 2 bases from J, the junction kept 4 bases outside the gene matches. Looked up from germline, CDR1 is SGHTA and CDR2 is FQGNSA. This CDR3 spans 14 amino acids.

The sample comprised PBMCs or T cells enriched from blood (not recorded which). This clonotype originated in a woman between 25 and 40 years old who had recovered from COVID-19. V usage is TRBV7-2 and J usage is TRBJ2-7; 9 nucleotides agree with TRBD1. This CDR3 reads CASSIYRGPYEQYF. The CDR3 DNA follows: TGTGCCAGCAGCATTTACAGGGGGCCCTACGAGCAGTACTTC.